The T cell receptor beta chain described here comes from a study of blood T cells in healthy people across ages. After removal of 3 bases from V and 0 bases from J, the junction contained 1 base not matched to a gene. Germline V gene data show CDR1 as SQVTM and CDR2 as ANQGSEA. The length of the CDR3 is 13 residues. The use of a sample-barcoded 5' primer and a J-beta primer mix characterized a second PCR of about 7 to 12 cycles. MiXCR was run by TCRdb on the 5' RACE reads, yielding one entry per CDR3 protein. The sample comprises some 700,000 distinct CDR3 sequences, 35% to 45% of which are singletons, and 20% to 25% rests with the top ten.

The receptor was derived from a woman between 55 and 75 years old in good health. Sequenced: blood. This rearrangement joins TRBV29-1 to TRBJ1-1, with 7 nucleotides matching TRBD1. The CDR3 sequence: CSVDGTVNTEAFF. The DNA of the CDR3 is TGCAGCGTTGACGGGACAGTGAACACTGAAGCTTTCTTT.